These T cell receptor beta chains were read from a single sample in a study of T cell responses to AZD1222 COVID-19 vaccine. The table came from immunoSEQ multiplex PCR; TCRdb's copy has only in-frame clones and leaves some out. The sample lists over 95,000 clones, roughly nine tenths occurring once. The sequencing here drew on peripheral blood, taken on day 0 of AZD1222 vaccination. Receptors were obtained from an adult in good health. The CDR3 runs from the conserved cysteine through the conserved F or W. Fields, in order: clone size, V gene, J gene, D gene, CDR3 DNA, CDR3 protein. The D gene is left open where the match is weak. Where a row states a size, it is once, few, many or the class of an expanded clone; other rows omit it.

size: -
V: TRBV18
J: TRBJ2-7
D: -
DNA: TGTGCCAGCTCACCACAGGGGCAGGGGCTGGGAGAGCAGTACTTC
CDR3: CASSPQGQGLGEQYF

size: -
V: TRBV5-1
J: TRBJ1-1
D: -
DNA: TGCGCCAGCAGCTTGGTTCGTGGAACTGAAGCTTTCTTT
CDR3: CASSLVRGTEAFF

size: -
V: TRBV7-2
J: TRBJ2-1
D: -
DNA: TGTGCCAGCAGCTTAGCGGTCAATGAGCAGTTCTTC
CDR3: CASSLAVNEQFF

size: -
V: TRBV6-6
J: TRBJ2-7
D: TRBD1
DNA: TGTGCCAGCAGTTACTCGAGGGACAGGGTTCTCGAGCAGTACTTC
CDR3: CASSYSRDRVLEQYF

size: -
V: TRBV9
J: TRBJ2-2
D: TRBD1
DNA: TGTGCCAGCAGCTCCCGGACAGGGGCGAACACCGGGGAGCTGTTTTTT
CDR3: CASSSRTGANTGELFF

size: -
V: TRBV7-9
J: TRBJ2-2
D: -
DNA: TGTGCCAGCAGCTTAGCGGGGGGAACCGGGGAGCTGTTTTTT
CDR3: CASSLAGGTGELFF

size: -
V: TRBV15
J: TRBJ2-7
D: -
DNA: TGTGCCACCAGCAGAGTCACGGGAATGGTCTACGAGCAGTACTTC
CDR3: CATSRVTGMVYEQYF

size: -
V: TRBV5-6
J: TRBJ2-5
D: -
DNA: TGTGCCAGCAGCCCGGGACTGGAGAGAGGGACCCAGTACTTC
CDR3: CASSPGLERGTQYF

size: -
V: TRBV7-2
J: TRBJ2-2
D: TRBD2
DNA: TGTGCCAGCAGCTTAGTGACCGGGGGGGCTCTGGCCGGGGAGCTGTTTTTT
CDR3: CASSLVTGGALAGELFF

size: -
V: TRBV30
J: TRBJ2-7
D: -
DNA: TGTGCCTGGAGTGATCAGGGGAGCTACGAGCAGTACTTC
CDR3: CAWSDQGSYEQYF

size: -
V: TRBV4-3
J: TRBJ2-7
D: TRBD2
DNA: TGCGCCAGCAGCCTCAGCCCCGGGACTAGCGGTGAATACGAGCAGTACTTC
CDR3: CASSLSPGTSGEYEQYF

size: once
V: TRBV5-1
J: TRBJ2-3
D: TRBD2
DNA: TGCGCCAGCAGCTGGGCGGGGGGCACAGATACGCAGTATTTT
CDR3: CASSWAGGTDTQYF

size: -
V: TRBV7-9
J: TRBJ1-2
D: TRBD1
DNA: TGTGCCAGCAGCCCCGACAGGGATCCCTATGGCTACACCTTC
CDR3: CASSPDRDPYGYTF

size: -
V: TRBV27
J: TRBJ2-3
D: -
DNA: TGTGCCAGCAGTTTTGGTGCGGGGCGCAGAGATACGCAGTATTTT
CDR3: CASSFGAGRRDTQYF

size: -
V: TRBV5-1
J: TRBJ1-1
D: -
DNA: TGCGCCAGCAGCTTGGTGGCAGGGCAGACTGAAGCTTTCTTT
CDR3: CASSLVAGQTEAFF

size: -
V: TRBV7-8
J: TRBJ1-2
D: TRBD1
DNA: TGTGCCAGCAGCTTAGGGGGACAGCAAGGTTACACCTTC
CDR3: CASSLGGQQGYTF

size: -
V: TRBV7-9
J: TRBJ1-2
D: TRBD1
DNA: TGTGCCAGCAGCTTAGTAGGACAGGTGAACTATGGCTACACCTTC
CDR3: CASSLVGQVNYGYTF

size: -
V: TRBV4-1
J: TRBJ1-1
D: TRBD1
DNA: TGCGCCAGCAGCCAAGGAATACAGGGGAAGAACACTGAAGCTTTCTTT
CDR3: CASSQGIQGKNTEAFF

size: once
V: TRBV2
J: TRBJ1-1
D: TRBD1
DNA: TGTGCCAGCAGTGGACAGGGCTTGAACACTGAAGCTTTCTTT
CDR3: CASSGQGLNTEAFF

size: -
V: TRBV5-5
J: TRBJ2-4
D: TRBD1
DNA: TGTGCCAGCAGCTTGGACAGGGGCGGAGTTGCCAAAAACATTCAGTACTTC
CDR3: CASSLDRGGVAKNIQYF

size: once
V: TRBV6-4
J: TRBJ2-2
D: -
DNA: TGTGCCACCGCTTCAGGACAATCAACCGGGGAGCTGTTTTTT
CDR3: CATASGQSTGELFF

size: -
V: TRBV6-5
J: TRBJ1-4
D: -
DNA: TGTGCCAGCAGCGGGACAAATACTAATGAAAAACTGTTTTTT
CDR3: CASSGTNTNEKLFF

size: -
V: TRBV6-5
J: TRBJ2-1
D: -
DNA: TGTGCCAGCAGTTACTCAGGGGACCCGAGGGGGGATGAGCAGTTCTTC
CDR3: CASSYSGDPRGDEQFF

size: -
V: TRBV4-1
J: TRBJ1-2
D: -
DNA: TGCGCCAGCAGCCAAGAGGACAGCACTAACTATGGCTACACCTTC
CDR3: CASSQEDSTNYGYTF

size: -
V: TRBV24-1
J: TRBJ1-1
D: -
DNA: TGTGCCACCAGTGCGGGGGGGAACACTGAAGCTTTCTTT
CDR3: CATSAGGNTEAFF

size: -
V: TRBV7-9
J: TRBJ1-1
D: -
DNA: TGTGCCAGCAGCGTACCGACAGCCTGGGGAGCTTTCTTT
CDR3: CASSVPTAWGAFF

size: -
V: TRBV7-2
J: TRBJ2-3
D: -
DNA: TGTGCCAGCAGCTTAATAACAGATACGCAGTATTTT
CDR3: CASSLITDTQYF

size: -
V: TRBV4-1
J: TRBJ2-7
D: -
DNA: TGCGCCAGCAGCCAAGGGGCAGGGAACTCCTACGAGCAGTACTTC
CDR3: CASSQGAGNSYEQYF

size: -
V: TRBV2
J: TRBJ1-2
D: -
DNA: TGTGCCAGCAGTGAATGGGGTCGCTACTATGGCTACACCTTC
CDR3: CASSEWGRYYGYTF

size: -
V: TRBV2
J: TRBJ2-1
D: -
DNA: TGTGCCAGCAGGTTAGAAGAGGTACAGTTCTTC
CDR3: CASRLEEVQFF

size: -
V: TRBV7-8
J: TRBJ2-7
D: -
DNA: TGTGCCAGCAGCCCCGGGGATTACGAGCAGTACTTC
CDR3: CASSPGDYEQYF

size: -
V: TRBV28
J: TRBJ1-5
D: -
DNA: TGTGCCAGCACGGGTCTATATGGGCTACTATTTAGGCCCCAGCATTTT
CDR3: CASTGLYGLLFRPQHF

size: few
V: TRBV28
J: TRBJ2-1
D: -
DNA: TGTGCCAGCAGTTTAGGGGGGAGCTCCTACAATGAGCAGTTCTTC
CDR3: CASSLGGSSYNEQFF

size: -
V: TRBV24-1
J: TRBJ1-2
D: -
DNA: TGTGCCACCAGTGACCCCTCTTATGGAGCTAACTATGGCTACACCTTC
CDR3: CATSDPSYGANYGYTF

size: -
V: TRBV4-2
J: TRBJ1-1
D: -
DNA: TGTGCCAGCAGCCCCAGACAGTGGTCTGAAGCTTTCTTT
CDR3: CASSPRQWSEAFF

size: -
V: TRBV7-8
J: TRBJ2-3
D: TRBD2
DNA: TGTGCCAGCAGCCCTATGACTAGAGCGGGGGGGAAAGATACGCAGTATTTT
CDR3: CASSPMTRAGGKDTQYF

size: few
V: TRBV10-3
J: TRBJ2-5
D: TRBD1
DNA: TGTGCCATCAGTGCGGGACAGCAAGAGACCCAGTACTTC
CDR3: CAISAGQQETQYF

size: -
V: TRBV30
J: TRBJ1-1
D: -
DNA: TGTGCCTGGAGTAGGAGCGGTGGGGGCACTGAAGCTTTCTTT
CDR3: CAWSRSGGGTEAFF

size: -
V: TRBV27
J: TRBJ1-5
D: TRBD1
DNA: TGTGCCAGCAGTCCCAGACAGGGAGGTCAGCCCCAGCATTTT
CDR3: CASSPRQGGQPQHF

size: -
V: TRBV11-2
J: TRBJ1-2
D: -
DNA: TGTGCCAGCAGCTTAGGGAGGGACGGCTATGGCTACACCTTC
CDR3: CASSLGRDGYGYTF

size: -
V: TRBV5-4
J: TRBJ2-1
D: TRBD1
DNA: TGTGCCAGCAGCCATGGACAGGGGAGGAATGAGCAGTTCTTC
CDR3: CASSHGQGRNEQFF

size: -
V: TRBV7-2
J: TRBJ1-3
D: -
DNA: TGTGCCAGCAGCTTAGAGGGGGGGAGGTCTGGAAACACCATATATTTT
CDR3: CASSLEGGRSGNTIYF

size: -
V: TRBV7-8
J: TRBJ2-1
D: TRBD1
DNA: TGTGCCAGCAGCTTAGGGGACAGGGGCTCCTACAATGAGCAGTTCTTC
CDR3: CASSLGDRGSYNEQFF

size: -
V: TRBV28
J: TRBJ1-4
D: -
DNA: TGTGCCAGCAGTTTAATCCCCGGGGGGGATGAAAAACTGTTTTTT
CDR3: CASSLIPGGDEKLFF

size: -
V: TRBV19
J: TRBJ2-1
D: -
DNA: TGTGCCACCCCAATGGGGGGTTCCTACAATGAGCAGTTCTTC
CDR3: CATPMGGSYNEQFF

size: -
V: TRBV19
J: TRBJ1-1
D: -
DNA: TGTGCCAGTACCACCCGGGGACCCCGAGGGAACACTGAAGCTTTCTTT
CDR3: CASTTRGPRGNTEAFF

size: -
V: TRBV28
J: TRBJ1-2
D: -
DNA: TGTGCCAGCAGTGTACCGTCTGCTAACTATGGCTACACCTTC
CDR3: CASSVPSANYGYTF

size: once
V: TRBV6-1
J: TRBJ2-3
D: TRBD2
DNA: TGTGCCAGCAGTGAGCCGGGGGGAGGCACAGATACGCAGTATTTT
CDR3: CASSEPGGGTDTQYF

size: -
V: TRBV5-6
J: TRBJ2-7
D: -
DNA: TGTGCCAGCAGCTTGAGAGACCAAAGGTACTTC
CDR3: CASSLRDQRYF

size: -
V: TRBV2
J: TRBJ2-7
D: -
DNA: TGTGCCAGCGGACGACCTACCGACTACGAGCAGTACTTC
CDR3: CASGRPTDYEQYF

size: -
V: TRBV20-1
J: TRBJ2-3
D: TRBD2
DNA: TGCAGTGCTAGTAGCTGGCTAGCGGAAACCACAGATACGCAGTATTTT
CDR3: CSASSWLAETTDTQYF

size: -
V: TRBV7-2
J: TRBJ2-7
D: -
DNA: TGTGCCAGCAGCTTAGGGGAGCGGAGAATCTACGAGCAGTACTTC
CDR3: CASSLGERRIYEQYF

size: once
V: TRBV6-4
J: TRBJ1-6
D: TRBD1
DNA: TGTGCCAGCAGGGGGGCCGGAGACAGGGTCTATAATTCACCCCTCCACTTT
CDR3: CASRGAGDRVYNSPLHF